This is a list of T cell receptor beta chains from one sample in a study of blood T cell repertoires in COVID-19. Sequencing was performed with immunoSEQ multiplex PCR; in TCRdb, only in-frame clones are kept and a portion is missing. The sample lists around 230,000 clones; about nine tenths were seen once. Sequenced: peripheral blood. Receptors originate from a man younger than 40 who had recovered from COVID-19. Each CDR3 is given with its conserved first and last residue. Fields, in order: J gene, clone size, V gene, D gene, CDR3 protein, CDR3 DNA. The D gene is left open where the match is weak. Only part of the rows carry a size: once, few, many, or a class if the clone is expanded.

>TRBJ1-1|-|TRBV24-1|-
CATRSAGRATEAFF
TGTGCCACCAGGTCGGCGGGGCGGGCCACTGAAGCTTTCTTT
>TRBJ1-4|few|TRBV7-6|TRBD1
CASSPPGQANEKLFF
TGTGCCAGCAGCCCTCCGGGACAGGCGAATGAAAAACTGTTTTTT
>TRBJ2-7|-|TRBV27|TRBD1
CASSYRGALGYEQYF
TGTGCCAGCAGTTACAGGGGCGCCCTAGGGTACGAGCAGTACTTC
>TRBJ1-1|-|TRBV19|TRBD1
CASSAPPGQLNTEAFF
TGTGCCAGTAGTGCCCCCCCGGGACAGCTGAACACTGAAGCTTTCTTT
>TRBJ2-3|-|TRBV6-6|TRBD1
CASSPRGRREAQYF
TGTGCCAGCAGTCCAAGGGGGCGCCGAGAGGCGCAGTATTTT
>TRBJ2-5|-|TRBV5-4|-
CASSLDATGTRETQYF
TGTGCCAGCAGCTTGGACGCAACAGGGACGCGAGAGACCCAGTACTTC
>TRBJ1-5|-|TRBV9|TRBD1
CASSVGDRGQPQHF
TGTGCCAGCAGCGTAGGGGACAGGGGTCAGCCCCAGCATTTT
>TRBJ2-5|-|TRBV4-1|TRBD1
CASSHASDRGETQYF
TGCGCCAGCAGCCATGCTTCGGACAGGGGGGAGACCCAGTACTTC
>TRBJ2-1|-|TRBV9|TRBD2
CASSPQFQRGFDEQFF
TGTGCCAGCAGCCCCCAGTTTCAGCGGGGGTTTGATGAGCAGTTCTTC
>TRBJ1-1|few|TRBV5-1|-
CASSTDSQNTEAFF
TGCGCCAGCAGCACCGACAGCCAGAACACTGAAGCTTTCTTT
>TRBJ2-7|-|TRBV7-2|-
CASSLTVRGANRDEQYF
TGTGCCAGCAGCTTAACTGTACGGGGGGCAAATAGGGACGAGCAGTACTTC
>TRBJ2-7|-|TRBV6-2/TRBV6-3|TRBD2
CASSPGGVYEQYF
TGTGCCAGCAGCCCGGGGGGGGTTTACGAGCAGTACTTC
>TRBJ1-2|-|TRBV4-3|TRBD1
CASSPGQGADGYTF
TGCGCCAGCAGCCCTGGACAGGGGGCGGATGGCTACACCTTC
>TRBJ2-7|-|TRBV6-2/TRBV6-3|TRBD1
CASSYATGLEQYF
TGTGCCAGCAGTTACGCGACAGGGCTCGAGCAGTACTTC
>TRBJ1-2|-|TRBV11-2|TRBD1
CASSPGTDYGYTF
TGTGCCAGCAGCCCCGGGACAGACTATGGCTACACCTTC
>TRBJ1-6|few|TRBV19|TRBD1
CATSKLGQGGIGPLHF
TGTGCCACTTCCAAACTCGGACAGGGAGGTATCGGACCCCTCCACTTT
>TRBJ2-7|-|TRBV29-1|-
CSVVGGPYEQYF
TGCAGCGTTGTCGGGGGACCATACGAGCAGTACTTC
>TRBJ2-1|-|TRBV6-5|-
CASSYSNAVDLNEQFF
TGTGCCAGCAGTTACTCGAATGCGGTAGATCTGAATGAGCAGTTCTTC
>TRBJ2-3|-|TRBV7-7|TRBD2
CASSLGLAGDTQYF
TGTGCCAGCAGCTTAGGACTAGCGGGGGATACGCAGTATTTT
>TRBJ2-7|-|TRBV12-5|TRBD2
CASGLVQRGEQYF
TGTGCTAGTGGTTTGGTACAGCGGGGCGAGCAGTACTTC
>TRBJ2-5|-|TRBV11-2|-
CASSLGYFLRGGLETQYF
TGTGCCAGCAGCTTAGGGTATTTCTTACGGGGTGGATTAGAGACCCAGTACTTC
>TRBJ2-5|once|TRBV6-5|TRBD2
CASSLGLAGGETQYF
TGTGCCAGCAGCCTCGGACTAGCGGGGGGAGAGACCCAGTACTTC
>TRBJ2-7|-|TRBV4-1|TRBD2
CASSQESREGSEQYF
TGCGCCAGCAGCCAAGAGTCCAGGGAGGGTAGCGAGCAGTACTTC
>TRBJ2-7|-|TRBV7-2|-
CASSFGPLSSYEQYF
TGTGCCAGCAGCTTCGGTCCCCTGAGCTCCTACGAGCAGTACTTC
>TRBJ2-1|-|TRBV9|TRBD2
CASSVVSSGGAPYNEQFF
TGTGCCAGCAGCGTAGTTTCAAGCGGGGGGGCACCCTACAATGAGCAGTTCTTC
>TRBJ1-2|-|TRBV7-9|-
CASSPGDYGYTF
TGTGCCAGCAGCCCAGGGGACTATGGCTACACCTTC
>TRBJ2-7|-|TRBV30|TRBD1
CACRTYAGGLEQYF
TGTGCCTGCCGCACTTACGCAGGGGGCTTAGAGCAGTACTTC
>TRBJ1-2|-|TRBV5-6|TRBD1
CASSFDRGQGYGYTF
TGTGCCAGCAGCTTTGACAGGGGGCAGGGCTATGGCTACACCTTC
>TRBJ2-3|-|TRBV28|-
CASRSGQITDTQYF
TGTGCCAGCCGCTCAGGGCAGATCACAGATACGCAGTATTTT
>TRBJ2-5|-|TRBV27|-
CASSGGQLEETQYF
TGTGCCAGCAGTGGCGGACAGTTAGAAGAGACCCAGTACTTC